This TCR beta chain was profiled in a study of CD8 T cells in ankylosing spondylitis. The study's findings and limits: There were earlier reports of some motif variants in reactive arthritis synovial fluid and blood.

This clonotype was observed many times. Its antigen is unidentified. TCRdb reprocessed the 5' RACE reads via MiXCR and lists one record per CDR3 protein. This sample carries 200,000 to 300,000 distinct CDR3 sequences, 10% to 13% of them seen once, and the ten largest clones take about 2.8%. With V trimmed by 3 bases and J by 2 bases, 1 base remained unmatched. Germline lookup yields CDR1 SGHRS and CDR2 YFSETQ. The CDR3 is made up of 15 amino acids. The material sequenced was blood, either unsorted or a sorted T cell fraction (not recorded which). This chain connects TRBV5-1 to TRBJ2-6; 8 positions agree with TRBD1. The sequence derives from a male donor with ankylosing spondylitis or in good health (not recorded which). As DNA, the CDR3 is TGCGCCAGCAGCTCGACAGGGGCTGGGGCCAACGTCCTGACTTTC. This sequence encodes CASSSTGAGANVLTF.